The 16 T cell receptor beta chains below all came from one sample that was sequenced in a study of early T cells in non-severe SARS-CoV-2 infection. TCRdb processed the 5' RACE reads anew with MiXCR; each CDR3 protein has one entry. Among about 56,000 distinct CDR3 sequences, about 12% were seen once, and the ten largest hold 2.5% to 3%. Sequencing was carried out using whole blood. The receptors shown here come from an adult who was a healthcare worker with PCR-confirmed SARS-CoV-2 infection or an uninfected control (not recorded which).

There are many counts of this clonotype. The gene calls are TRBV7-9 and TRBJ2-7, with a weak D call TRBD1 (5 bases). The ends were cut back, 5 bases at V and 6 bases at J, with 11 bases in the middle. In germline, CDR1 is SEHNR, CDR2 FQNEAQ (reference sequence). The length of the CDR3 is 12 residues. The DNA for the CDR3 is TGTGCCAGCAGCCAAACAGGTTTCGAGCAGTACTTC. It encodes CASSQTGFEQYF. The full variable domain, completed using reference TRBV7-9 and TRBJ2-7, is DTGVSQNPRHKITKRGQNVTFRCDPISEHNRLYWYRQTLGQGPEFLTYFQNEAQLEKSRLLSDRFSAERPKGSFSTLEIQRTEQGDSAMYLCASSQTGFEQYFGPGTRLTVT.

V usage is TRBV4-1 and J usage is TRBJ2-3; 7 nucleotides line up with TRBD2. CDR1 is MGHRA and CDR2 is YSYEKL in the germline V gene. V lost 5 bases, J lost 2 bases, and 7 bases stayed unmatched. The CDR3 is made up of 15 amino acids. CDR3 bases: TGCGCCAGCAGCAAGACCGGGACTAACACAGATACGCAGTATTTT. It translates to CASSKTGTNTDTQYF.

Note on this clonotype: One end of the junction varies from germline; a read error may be responsible. V gene TRBV28 combines with J gene TRBJ1-2, with a possible D match to TRBD1 (5 bases). Germline V CDR1 and CDR2: MDHEN, SYDVKM. The CDR3 has 13 residues. The CDR3 DNA reads as TGTGCCAGCAGCAGTTTTGGGACCTATAGCTACACCTTC. As protein: CASSSFGTYSYTF.

This clonotype has more than one count but fewer than ten. The J gene is TRBJ2-5, the V gene TRBV29-1; TRBD1 matches 7 bases. The germline gives CDR1 SQVTM, CDR2 ANQGSEA. V shed 4 bases and J 5 bases; nucleotides not matched to a gene: 4. The CDR3 has 12 residues. In DNA form, the CDR3 reads TGCAGCGTTGTGGAGACAGGGGAGACCCAGTACTTC. It yields the protein CSVVETGETQYF.

This chain connects TRBV14 to TRBJ2-7, with TRBD2 identical over 7 bases. The V gene's germline CDR1 is SGHDN and CDR2 FVKESK. V shed 4 bases and J 6 bases; nucleotides not matched to a gene: 6. This CDR3 is built from 13 residues. CDR3 DNA: TGTGCCAGCAGCCTCCAGCGGGGAAGCGAGCAGTACTTC. This encodes CASSLQRGSEQYF.

This clonotype appeared many times. This chain links TRBV20-1 with TRBJ2-7, with TRBD2 matching over 7 bases. Germline V lookup: CDR1 DFQATT, CDR2 SNEGSKA (reference sequence). The V segment lost 3 bases and the J segment 3 bases; nucleotides outside the gene matches: 5. This CDR3 has 13 residues. The CDR3 DNA reads as TGCAGTGCTAGCGCGTGGGGGGGCTACGAGCAGTACTTC. Amino acid sequence: CSASAWGGYEQYF.

This clonotype has more than one count but fewer than ten. The genes are TRBV5-5 and TRBJ1-6; D uncertain. Looked up from germline, CDR1 is SGHKS and CDR2 is YYEKEE (reference sequence). Trimming took off 0 bases at V and 9 bases at J, with 13 bases between the two ends. This CDR3 is 15 amino acids long. CDR3 nucleotide sequence: TGTGCCAGCAGCTTGGTTACGGGAGGAAGTTCACCCCTCCACTTT. This encodes CASSLVTGGSSPLHF.

This clonotype was observed many times. The rearrangement joins TRBV9 to TRBJ1-2; D not resolved. Trimming stripped 4 bases from V and 0 bases from J, with 13 bases between. The CDR3 length is 15 residues. The germline gives CDR1 SGDLS, CDR2 YYNGEE. Here the CDR3 reads CASSPSRLSNYGYTF. DNA for the CDR3: TGTGCCAGCAGCCCCTCCCGGCTTTCTAACTATGGCTACACCTTC.

This clonotype was found a few times. The chain carries TRBV5-1 and TRBJ2-7; TRBD1 agrees at 9 bases. CDR3 length: 14 residues. The junction had 4 bases not matched to a gene; V was cut back by 1 base and J by 5 bases. Germline values: CDR1 SGHRS, CDR2 YFSETQ. CDR3 region: CASSLNDRGDEQYF. CDR3 nucleotide sequence: TGCGCCAGCAGCTTGAATGACAGGGGGGACGAGCAGTACTTC.

This clonotype was counted many times. The chain joins TRBV28 to TRBJ2-3; D unresolved. V lost 3 bases, J lost 0 bases, and 16 bases lay in between. CDR1 is MDHEN, CDR2 SYDVKM, per germline. The CDR3 sequence is 17 residues long. The CDR3 protein is CASSFFPSITSTDTQYF. The CDR3 DNA reads as TGTGCCAGCAGTTTTTTTCCCTCGATTACTAGCACAGATACGCAGTATTTT.

The table lists this clonotype with many counts. The chain is built from TRBV12-3 or TRBV12-4 and TRBJ1-1; 9 nucleotides match TRBD1. Trimming cost V 5 bases and J 6 bases; bases outside gene matches: 16. This CDR3 has 17 residues. CDR3 sequence (DNA): TGTGCCAGCAGTATGCGACAGGGGGACCGCTCGGGTGCTGAAGCTTTCTTT. Protein: CASSMRQGDRSGAEAFF.

The sample holds a few counts of this clonotype. The chain carries TRBV27 and TRBJ1-1; tentative D call: TRBD1 (5 bases). V lost 0 bases, J lost 3 bases, and 8 bases lay in between. The length of the CDR3 is 14 residues. The germline CDR1 and CDR2 sequences are MNHEY and SMNVEV (reference sequence). CDR3 nucleotides: TGTGCCAGCAGTTTATCTGGGGGGTACACTGAAGCTTTCTTT. Translated, it gives CASSLSGGYTEAFF.

This clonotype came up a few times. The genes are TRBV20-1 and TRBJ2-5; D is uncertain. The germline CDR1 and CDR2 sequences are DFQATT and SNEGSKA (reference sequence). The V end lost 6 bases, the J end lost 4 bases, and 6 bases lay between the germline ends. This CDR3 contains 10 residues. CDR3 in amino acids: CSAQLETQYF. CDR3 DNA sequence: TGCAGTGCCCAGCTAGAGACCCAGTACTTC.

In its sample, this clonotype was seen a few times. V usage is TRBV27 and J usage is TRBJ2-2; 7 nucleotides agree with TRBD2. The ends lost 9 bases at V and 5 bases at J; junction bases unmatched: 12. Germline loops: CDR1 MNHEY, CDR2 SMNVEV (reference sequence). CDR3 length: 15 residues. The CDR3 reads CASALVLARTGELFF. In DNA form, the CDR3 reads TGTGCCAGTGCTCTGGTACTAGCGCGGACCGGGGAGCTGTTTTTT.

A few counts support this clonotype. The J gene is TRBJ2-5, the V gene TRBV29-1, with TRBD1 matching 10 bases. This CDR3 has 17 amino acids. From germline, CDR1 is SQVTM and CDR2 ANQGSEA. The ends lost 4 bases at V and 0 bases at J; junction bases unmatched: 11. The CDR3 here is CSVAFRSTGGYQETQYF. The CDR3 nucleotides are TGCAGCGTTGCCTTCAGATCGACAGGGGGCTACCAAGAGACCCAGTACTTC.

This clonotype has at least ten counts. The CDR3 DNA is TGTGCCAGCAGTTACGGTCTAGCGGGGCATGAGCAGTTCTTC. It encodes CASSYGLAGHEQFF. The chain joins TRBV6-5 to TRBJ2-1; TRBD2 matches at 9 bases. Germline values: CDR1 MNHEY, CDR2 SVGAGI. CDR3 length: 14 residues. V was pared by 2 bases and J by 8 bases, with 4 bases of the junction left unmatched.